The 8 T cell receptor beta chains presented below share a single source sample, sequenced in a study of human T cells and chemical hapten exposure. MiXCR was run by TCRdb on the RACE reads, yielding one entry per CDR3 protein. Altogether some 400,000 distinct CDR3 sequences are present, nearly 5% being singletons, with the ten largest covering over 2%. Indicated time point: patch test 1, 2 weeks after DPC sensitization. The treatment was: therapeutic diphenylcyclopropenone sensitization with weekly scalp DPC. Source: whole blood, taken in connection with sensitization to the hapten diphenylcyclopropenone (DPC). Receptor source: a woman in her forties or fifties with alopecia areata. Some clones in this sample may be carry-over from other donors' samples.

This clonotype was observed at least ten times. The chain has TRBV29-1 and TRBJ1-2; 8 bases are shared with TRBD1. The CDR3 has 15 amino acids. Germline V gene data show CDR1 as SQVTM and CDR2 as ANQGSEA. Trimming removed 0 bases from V and 3 bases from J; junction bases left unmatched: 6. The DNA of the CDR3 is TGCAGCGTTGAAGAAGGCAGGGGGCATCACTATGGCTACACCTTC. This sequence encodes CSVEEGRGHHYGYTF.

This clonotype was detected a few times. The chain uses TRBV20-1 and TRBJ2-1; tentative D call: TRBD2 (6 bases). Germline CDR1 and CDR2: DFQATT and SNEGSKA (reference sequence). V was shortened by 6 bases and J by 7 bases, with 19 bases between the two germline ends. CDR3 length: 14 amino acids. As DNA, the CDR3 is TGCAGTGCGGGGAGGCCGGGGGATGGAAATGAGCAGTTCTTC. This encodes CSAGRPGDGNEQFF.

The J gene is TRBJ2-1, the V gene TRBV5-6; D is possibly TRBD2 (6 bases). The CDR3 has 15 amino acids. In germline, CDR1 is SGHDT, CDR2 YYEEEE. Trimming took off 2 bases at V and 8 bases at J, with 17 bases between the two ends. This CDR3 reads CASSFPRLDGDEQFF. The CDR3 nucleotides read TGTGCCAGCAGCTTTCCCCGACTAGACGGGGATGAGCAGTTCTTC.

This clonotype turned up a few times. The chain carries TRBV7-9 and TRBJ1-2; D ambiguous. Germline V lookup: CDR1 SEHNR, CDR2 FQNEAQ (reference sequence). This CDR3 has 14 residues. Between the trimmed V and J ends, which lost 4 bases and 7 bases, there was a span of 16 bases. The CDR3 loop is CASSSRTGSAGYTF. The CDR3, as DNA: TGTGCCAGCAGCTCCCGGACGGGGTCCGCTGGCTACACCTTC.

This clonotype has ten or more counts. The chain recombines TRBV29-1 with TRBJ1-2; 9 bases agree with TRBD1. Trimming removed 7 bases from V and 2 bases from J; junction bases left unmatched: 8. The CDR3 sequence is 14 residues long. Looked up from germline, CDR1 is SQVTM and CDR2 is ANQGSEA. CDR3 sequence: CSGDQGQGNYGYTF. The CDR3 bases are TGCAGCGGTGATCAGGGACAGGGAAACTATGGCTACACCTTC.

This clonotype has a handful of counts. The V and J genes are TRBV6-2 or TRBV6-3 and TRBJ2-2, with 10 bases lining up with TRBD2. The ends lost 0 bases at V and 6 bases at J; junction bases unmatched: 13. The germline V gene encodes CDR1 MNHEY and CDR2 SVGEGT. The CDR3 is made up of 19 amino acids. The CDR3 is CASSYSRGGLAGESGELFF. Written as DNA, the CDR3 is TGTGCCAGCAGTTACTCCCGAGGCGGTCTAGCGGGAGAGTCCGGGGAGCTGTTTTTT.

This clonotype was recorded many times. The rearrangement joins TRBV12-3 or TRBV12-4 to TRBJ1-5, with TRBD1 as a possible D gene (6 bases). V lost 1 base to trimming and J lost 10 bases, with 14 bases between them. The CDR3 is made up of 14 amino acids. The CDR3 protein is CASSLEDSRQPQHF. CDR3 nucleotides: TGTGCCAGCAGTTTAGAGGACAGTAGGCAACCCCAGCATTTT.

This clonotype was detected many times. The V and J genes are TRBV5-4 and TRBJ1-2; D possibly corresponds to TRBD1 (5 bases). The CDR3 covers 15 residues. The V end was cut by 4 bases, the J end by 5 bases, with 18 bases between. Germline values: CDR1 SGHNT, CDR2 YYREEE (reference sequence). The CDR3 nucleotides read TGTGCCAGCAGCCCTGCACGACAGAGTTCATATGGCTACACCTTC. Protein product: CASSPARQSSYGYTF. Full variable domain (outside the CDR3, taken from reference TRBV5-4 and TRBJ1-2): ETGVTQSPTHLIKTRGQQVTLRCSSQSGHNTVSWYQQALGQGPQFIFQYYREEENGRGNFPPRFSGLQFPNYSSELNVNALELDDSALYLCASSPARQSSYGYTFGSGTRLTVV.